The 9 T cell receptor beta chains presented below share a single source sample, sequenced in a study of cytomegalovirus exposure and HLA in healthy donors. Amplification used 60 Vbeta primers and 13 Jbeta primers. Profiled with immunoSEQ multiplex PCR; TCRdb holds only in-frame clones, not every one. The sample records 55,000 to 75,000 clones, about 77% being singletons. The sample taken for sequencing was PBMCs. These TCRs come from a man aged 25 to 40 in good health and CMV-seropositive.

This chain joins TRBV28 and TRBJ2-3; 7 bases match TRBD1. Losses at the gene ends were 2 bases for V and 8 bases for J; bases not matched to a gene: 7. Germline assignment: CDR1 MDHEN and CDR2 SYDVKM. This CDR3 comprises 14 residues. CDR3 amino acids: CASSLGTEISTQYF. Written as DNA, the CDR3 is TGTGCCAGCAGTTTAGGGACAGAGATCAGTACGCAGTATTTT.

The chain links TRBV30 to TRBJ2-3; perhaps TRBD1 as D (5 bases). The CDR3 sequence is 16 residues long. The V and J ends lost 2 bases and 4 bases respectively, with 19 bases between them. Germline loops: CDR1 GTSNPN, CDR2 SVGIG (reference sequence). The CDR3 loop is CAWSPSPGSHADTQYF. CDR3 nucleotides: TGTGCCTGGAGTCCTTCCCCAGGGTCTCATGCAGATACGCAGTATTTT.

V usage is TRBV2 and J usage is TRBJ1-3, with a weak D call TRBD1 (6 bases). There are 16 residues in the CDR3. V lost 3 bases and J lost 3, with 15 bases in between. Per germline, CDR1 SNHLY and CDR2 FYNNEI. CDR3 sequence (DNA): TGTGCCAGCAGTGATAACAGGGTCGTTCTTGGAAACACCATATATTTT. Protein: CASSDNRVVLGNTIYF.

The chain is built from TRBV19 and TRBJ1-5, with 7 bases that match TRBD1. Unmatched junction bases numbered 9, after V lost 5 bases and J lost 2 bases. The germline V gene encodes CDR1 LNHDA and CDR2 SQIVND (reference sequence). The CDR3 contains 16 residues. The CDR3 nucleotides are TGTGCCAGTAGTCCTGGGACAGCATGGGGCAATCAGCCCCAGCATTTT. The encoded protein is CASSPGTAWGNQPQHF. The full variable domain, in which reference TRBV19 and TRBJ1-5 provide the parts outside the CDR3, is DGGITQSPKYLFRKEGQNVTLSCEQNLNHDAMYWYRQDPGQGLRLIYYSQIVNDFQKGDIAEGYSVSREKKESFPLTVTSAQKNPTAFYLCASSPGTAWGNQPQHFGDGTRLSIL.

The rearrangement joins TRBV9 to TRBJ2-1; 7 positions match TRBD2. V lost 5 bases, J lost 4 bases, and 6 bases stayed unmatched. CDR1 is SGDLS and CDR2 is YYNGEE in the germline V gene. This CDR3 is built from 14 residues. CDR3 protein: CASSPGLGYNEQFF. CDR3 bases: TGTGCCAGCAGTCCCGGACTAGGTTACAATGAGCAGTTCTTC.

CDR3 sequence reads: CASSVKTGGKAFF. The CDR3 coding sequence is TGTGCCAGCAGCGTTAAAACAGGGGGCAAAGCTTTCTTT. The V call is TRBV11-1, the J call TRBJ1-1, with 9 bases matching TRBD1. The CDR3 spans 13 residues. Germline V lookup: CDR1 SGHAT, CDR2 FQDESV (reference sequence). V gave up 5 bases and J gave up 9 bases; unmatched junction bases: 7.

To note about this clone: Possible read error: a much larger clone is one base away. This sample also contains other DNA sequences that code for the same CDR3. The rearrangement uses TRBV7-8 and TRBJ1-1, with a possible D match to TRBD1 (5 bases). CDR3 length equals 12 residues. Germline V gene data show CDR1 as SGHVS and CDR2 as FQNEAQ. The CDR3 DNA is TGTGCTAGCGGCAGGGTTGGCACTGAAGCTTTCTTT. As protein: CASGRVGTEAFF.

The rearrangement uses TRBV30 and TRBJ2-1; TRBD2 aligns across 9 bases. The CDR3 contains 16 residues. V shed 1 base, J shed 3 bases, and the junction held 7 bases outside the gene matches. Germline assignment: CDR1 GTSNPN and CDR2 SVGIG (reference sequence). In nucleotides, the CDR3 is TGTGCCTGGAGTGGGTCATCAGCGGGGGGCTACAATGAGCAGTTCTTC. Translating gives CAWSGSSAGGYNEQFF. Full variable domain (rest looked up from reference TRBV30 and TRBJ2-1): SQTIHQWPATLVQPVGSPLSLECTVEGTSNPNLYWYRQAAGRGLQLLFYSVGIGQISSEVPQNLSASRPQDRQFILSSKKLLLSDSGFYLCAWSGSSAGGYNEQFFGPGTRLTVL.

This chain connects TRBV5-4 to TRBJ2-1; 11 bases match TRBD1. Trimming at V came to 0 bases and at J to 7 bases, leaving 9 bases not matched to a gene. In germline, CDR1 is SGHNT, CDR2 YYREEE (reference sequence). The CDR3 spans 17 residues. CDR3 region: CASSLGTGGARRNEQFF. The CDR3 DNA is TGTGCCAGCAGCTTGGGGACAGGGGGCGCAAGGAGAAATGAGCAGTTCTTC.